The rows below give T cell receptor beta chains drawn from one sample of a study of Tregs in tolerant kidney transplant recipients. Clones were read by immunoSEQ multiplex PCR, and TCRdb kept only the in-frame ones, dropping some. The table includes hundreds of thousands of clones, approximately 84% detected once. Sequenced input: CD4+ T cells from blood. Receptors were obtained from a human donor in good health. The CDR3 runs from the conserved cysteine through the conserved F or W. Each record gives: V gene, D gene, J gene, clone size, CDR3 protein, CDR3 DNA. A D gene is named only where the DNA matches it firmly. Rows may omit the clone size; those that give it use once, few, many or a size class.

v_call: TRBV6-1; d_call: TRBD1; j_call: TRBJ2-6; clone_size: few; cdr3_aa: CAGQGSGANVLTF; cdr3_nt: TGTGCCGGACAGGGTTCGGGGGCCAACGTCCTGACTTTC
v_call: TRBV11-1; d_call: NA; j_call: TRBJ2-5; clone_size: once; cdr3_aa: CASSLGRDHQETQYF; cdr3_nt: TGTGCCAGCAGCCTCGGGCGGGATCACCAAGAGACCCAGTACTTC
v_call: TRBV27; d_call: TRBD1; j_call: TRBJ1-1; clone_size: few; cdr3_aa: CASSLPDRATEAFF; cdr3_nt: TGTGCCAGCAGTTTACCGGACAGGGCCACTGAAGCTTTCTTT
v_call: TRBV9; d_call: TRBD1; j_call: TRBJ1-5; clone_size: once; cdr3_aa: CASSVTGGDQPQHF; cdr3_nt: TGTGCCAGCAGCGTTACAGGGGGAGATCAGCCCCAGCATTTT
v_call: TRBV6-1; d_call: TRBD1; j_call: TRBJ1-2; clone_size: NA; cdr3_aa: CASSVGDRGYYGYTF; cdr3_nt: TGTGCCAGCAGTGTTGGAGACAGGGGGTACTATGGCTACACCTTC
v_call: TRBV4-1; d_call: NA; j_call: TRBJ2-1; clone_size: NA; cdr3_aa: CASSSGGFFGNNEQFF; cdr3_nt: TGCGCCAGCAGCTCCGGAGGATTTTTCGGGAACAATGAGCAGTTCTTC
v_call: TRBV5-1; d_call: NA; j_call: TRBJ2-3; clone_size: NA; cdr3_aa: CASSYPRDTSTDTQYF; cdr3_nt: TGCGCCAGCAGCTACCCCCGGGACACCAGCACAGATACGCAGTATTTT
v_call: TRBV6-6; d_call: NA; j_call: TRBJ2-7; clone_size: few; cdr3_aa: CASSYSTGASYEQYF; cdr3_nt: TGTGCCAGCAGTTACTCGACAGGAGCCTCCTACGAGCAGTACTTC
v_call: TRBV10-3; d_call: TRBD1; j_call: TRBJ1-1; clone_size: NA; cdr3_aa: CAISETGGMTEAFF; cdr3_nt: TGTGCCATCAGTGAGACAGGGGGGATGACTGAAGCTTTCTTT
v_call: TRBV2; d_call: NA; j_call: TRBJ2-3; clone_size: NA; cdr3_aa: CASSEPGTDTQYF; cdr3_nt: TGTGCCAGCAGTGAGCCCGGTACAGATACGCAGTATTTT
v_call: TRBV25-1; d_call: NA; j_call: TRBJ2-1; clone_size: NA; cdr3_aa: CASSENRDRDEQFF; cdr3_nt: TGTGCCAGCAGTGAAAATCGGGATCGCGATGAGCAGTTCTTC
v_call: TRBV10-2; d_call: NA; j_call: TRBJ1-1; clone_size: NA; cdr3_aa: CASSEVVSIATEAFF; cdr3_nt: TGCGCCAGCAGTGAGGTAGTTTCAATAGCGACTGAAGCTTTCTTT
v_call: TRBV6-5; d_call: NA; j_call: TRBJ1-5; clone_size: NA; cdr3_aa: CASSELSINQPQHF; cdr3_nt: TGTGCCAGCAGTGAACTCAGTATCAATCAGCCCCAGCATTTT
v_call: TRBV25-1; d_call: NA; j_call: TRBJ2-6; clone_size: NA; cdr3_aa: CASSRGGTEAGANVLTF; cdr3_nt: TGTGCCAGCAGCCGCGGCGGGACAGAAGCTGGGGCCAACGTCCTGACTTTC
v_call: TRBV6-5; d_call: NA; j_call: TRBJ1-2; clone_size: NA; cdr3_aa: CASSLYGGPNYGYTF; cdr3_nt: TGTGCCAGCAGTCTCTATGGGGGACCTAACTATGGCTACACCTTC